These 30 T cell receptor beta chains came from one sample sequenced in a study of T cells after yellow fever vaccination. TCRdb ran MiXCR on the 5' RACE reads and lists one entry per CDR3 protein. Of hundreds of thousands of distinct CDR3 sequences listed, 9% to 15% are singletons. Sequenced here: PBMCs, sampled on the day of the yellow fever booster vaccination. The receptors here all came from a man aged 25-45 years who received the YFV17D yellow fever vaccine.

Many counts were recorded for this clonotype. The chain joins TRBV15 to TRBJ2-5; D call uncertain. The germline V gene has CDR1 LNHNV and CDR2 YYDKDF (reference sequence). Trimming stripped 3 bases from V and 2 bases from J, with 1 base between. The CDR3 has 11 amino acids. The CDR3, as DNA: TGTGCCACCAGCAGGCAAGAGACCCAGTACTTC. Encoded protein: CATSRQETQYF.

This clonotype was seen a few times. This chain links TRBV12-3 or TRBV12-4 with TRBJ2-7; D ambiguous. The germline V and J ends were trimmed by 3 bases and 5 bases, with 11 bases remaining between them. This CDR3 comprises 13 residues. The CDR3 nucleotides read TGTGCCAGCAGTTTGCTAGGTGCCCACGAGCAGTACTTC. Protein product: CASSLLGAHEQYF.

This clonotype appeared a few times. The chain recombines TRBV2 with TRBJ2-7; D is perhaps TRBD1 (5 bases). Germline CDR1 reads SNHLY; CDR2 reads FYNNEI. This CDR3 contains 12 residues. Trimming removed 5 bases from V and 3 bases from J, with 8 bases in between. In DNA, the CDR3 is TGTGCCAGCAGTAACCAGGGCTACGAGCAGTACTTC. Residues: CASSNQGYEQYF.

The chain has TRBV12-3 or TRBV12-4 and TRBJ2-3; TRBD2 agrees at 9 bases. V dropped 6 bases and J dropped 4; count of bases not matched to a gene: 5. The CDR3 has 14 amino acids. CDR3 region: CASRNSGSADTQYF. CDR3 nucleotide sequence: TGTGCCAGCAGAAATAGCGGGAGTGCAGATACGCAGTATTTT.

The chain links TRBV16 to TRBJ2-4; D possibly corresponds to TRBD2 (5 bases). The CDR3 extends over 17 amino acids. Germline lookup yields CDR1 KGHSY and CDR2 FQNENV. V shed 4 bases and J shed 3 bases, with 19 bases lying between them. CDR3 nucleotide sequence: TGTGCCAGCAGCCTATCGGGTGGGAGTGTTGGCAAAAACATTCAGTACTTC. It translates to CASSLSGGSVGKNIQYF.

This chain joins TRBV5-5 and TRBJ2-7; no clear D. The CDR3 is 13 amino acids. The ends were cut back, 9 bases at V and 6 bases at J, with 19 bases in the middle. Germline-derived CDR1 and CDR2 are SGHKS and YYEKEE (reference sequence). This chain's CDR3 is CAMSPGPLCEQYF. The CDR3 region has the DNA TGTGCCATGAGCCCCGGGCCGCTCTGCGAGCAGTACTTC.

This clonotype was observed a few times. The rearrangement links TRBV5-1 to TRBJ2-1; 7 bases line up with TRBD1. Unmatched junction bases numbered 4, after V lost 1 base and J lost 0 bases. Germline V gives CDR1 SGHRS, CDR2 YFSETQ. The CDR3 contains 16 residues. As DNA, the CDR3 is TGCGCCAGCAGCTTGACAGGGGCCGGCTCCTACAATGAGCAGTTCTTC. As protein: CASSLTGAGSYNEQFF. The variable domain in full, with the rest retrieved from reference TRBV5-1 and TRBJ2-1, is KAGVTQTPRYLIKTRGQQVTLSCSPISGHRSVSWYQQTPGQGLQFLFEYFSETQRNKGNFPGRFSGRQFSNSRSEMNVSTLELGDSALYLCASSLTGAGSYNEQFFGPGTRLTVL.

The chain couples TRBV28 to TRBJ2-7, with 8 bases matching TRBD1. Losses at the gene ends were 8 bases for V and 4 bases for J; bases not matched to a gene: 13. The germline CDR1 and CDR2 sequences are MDHEN and SYDVKM. This CDR3 is built from 15 residues. The CDR3 spells CASGHRDRLPYEQYF. CDR3 nucleotide sequence: TGTGCCAGCGGGCACCGGGACAGGCTACCTTACGAGCAGTACTTC. Combining the CDR3 with reference TRBV28 and TRBJ2-7 gives the whole variable domain DVKVTQSSRYLVKRTGEKVFLECVQDMDHENMFWYRQDPGLGLRLIYFSYDVKMKEKGDIPEGYSVSREKKERFSLILESASTNQTSMYLCASGHRDRLPYEQYFGPGTRLTVT.

The V gene is TRBV27, the J gene TRBJ2-5; 13 bases align to TRBD2. CDR3 length: 16 amino acids. Germline CDR1 MNHEY, CDR2 SMNVEV (reference sequence). With V trimmed by 6 bases and J by 2 bases, 6 bases remained unmatched. CDR3 residues: CASRPGLAGWQETQYF. For the CDR3, the DNA is TGTGCCAGCAGACCGGGACTAGCGGGATGGCAAGAGACCCAGTACTTC.

This clonotype was seen at least ten times. The V and J genes are TRBV4-2 and TRBJ2-7; 14 bases fit TRBD2. The CDR3 is 16 amino acids. The trim removed 1 base at V and 3 bases at J, leaving 2 bases unmatched. Germline loops: CDR1 LGHNA, CDR2 YNFKEQ. DNA for the CDR3: TGTGCCAGCAGCCAAGTAGGGACTAGCGGGAGCTACGAGCAGTACTTC. This gives the protein CASSQVGTSGSYEQYF.

The chain recombines TRBV7-2 with TRBJ2-7; D is undetermined. This CDR3 is 16 amino acids long. CDR1 and CDR2 from the germline V gene are SGHTA and FQGNSA. Deletions cut 5 bases from V and 3 bases from J, with 20 bases between. CDR3 amino acids: CASSIPQGTLFYEQYF. CDR3 DNA sequence: TGTGCCAGCAGCATCCCACAAGGAACCCTCTTCTACGAGCAGTACTTC.

This clonotype was seen at least ten times. V and J are TRBV5-6 and TRBJ2-7; no firm D call. The CDR3 is 12 amino acids. V lost 2 bases and J 5 bases, leaving 8 bases between the germline ends. CDR1 is SGHDT, CDR2 YYEEEE, per germline. CDR3 amino acids: CASSLVGHEQYF. The CDR3 DNA reads as TGTGCCAGCAGCTTAGTGGGCCACGAGCAGTACTTC.

The V call is TRBV6-2 or TRBV6-3, the J call TRBJ2-7; TRBD1 agrees at 8 bases. This CDR3 has 14 residues. V shed 2 bases and J 5 bases; nucleotides not matched to a gene: 5. Germline V gene sequence: CDR1 MNHEY, CDR2 SVGEGT. In DNA, the CDR3 is TGTGCCAGCAGTTACCGGACAGGGTATGACGAGCAGTACTTC. Translated: CASSYRTGYDEQYF.

The chain uses TRBV20-1 and TRBJ2-6; D unclear. Germline V gives CDR1 DFQATT, CDR2 SNEGSKA (reference sequence). With 3 bases removed from V and 0 bases from J, the gap between germline ends came to 12 bases. This CDR3 contains 16 residues. The CDR3, as DNA: TGCAGTGCTAGTACACTAAAACCCTCTGGGGCCAACGTCCTGACTTTC. This encodes CSASTLKPSGANVLTF.

This clonotype came up a few times. The genes are TRBV5-1 and TRBJ2-7, with unresolved D. Germline CDR1 reads SGHRS; CDR2 reads YFSETQ. V was pared by 4 bases and J by 0 bases, with 14 bases between. The CDR3 is made up of 15 amino acids. The CDR3 is CASSPWQAISYEQYF. The CDR3 DNA reads as TGCGCCAGCAGCCCTTGGCAGGCTATCTCCTACGAGCAGTACTTC.

The J gene is TRBJ2-7, the V gene TRBV20-1; D is perhaps TRBD2 (6 bases). This CDR3 is built from 13 residues. Germline values: CDR1 DFQATT, CDR2 SNEGSKA (reference sequence). Trimming left V 6 bases short and J 3 bases short, with 15 bases between. CDR3 loop: CSAPTRDFYEQYF. DNA for the CDR3: TGCAGTGCCCCGACTAGGGATTTCTACGAGCAGTACTTC.

The chain joins TRBV15 to TRBJ2-5; D is undetermined. Germline V gene data show CDR1 as LNHNV and CDR2 as YYDKDF (reference sequence). V lost 1 base and J 2 bases, leaving 20 bases between the germline ends. This CDR3 is built from 18 residues. The CDR3 nucleotides are TGTGCCACCAGCAGAGGAAATTACTTGACGACAATACAAGAGACCCAGTACTTC. This gives the protein CATSRGNYLTTIQETQYF.

The rearrangement joins TRBV27 to TRBJ2-3, with D tentatively TRBD2 (6 bases). The V gene's germline CDR1 is MNHEY and CDR2 SMNVEV (reference sequence). The CDR3 spans 16 residues. Trimming removed 6 bases from V and 0 bases from J, with 16 bases in between. The CDR3 is CASRPTGLISTDTQYF. CDR3 in DNA: TGTGCCAGCAGGCCCACGGGACTCATAAGCACAGATACGCAGTATTTT.

The V gene is TRBV4-3, the J gene TRBJ2-1, with D possibly TRBD1 on 6 matching bases. The CDR3 length is 14 residues. The germline CDR1 and CDR2 sequences are LGHNA and YSLEER. Trimming removed 0 bases at V and 6 bases at J, with 9 bases between. CDR3 region: CASSQDTGLNEQFF. The CDR3 DNA is TGCGCCAGCAGCCAAGATACAGGGCTCAATGAGCAGTTCTTC.

V and J are TRBV7-2 and TRBJ2-7; no definite D call. In germline, CDR1 is SGHTA, CDR2 FQGNSA. CDR3 length equals 13 residues. Trimming removed 1 base from V and 6 bases from J, with 10 bases in between. The CDR3 nucleotides are TGTGCCAGCAGCTTAGGAGTCGGAATCGAGCAGTACTTC. This translates into CASSLGVGIEQYF. Full variable domain (outside the CDR3, taken from reference TRBV7-2 and TRBJ2-7): GAGVSQSPSNKVTEKGKDVELRCDPISGHTALYWYRQSLGQGLEFLIYFQGNSAPDKSGLPSDRFSAERTGGSVSTLTIQRTQQEDSAVYLCASSLGVGIEQYFGPGTRLTVT.

This rearrangement joins TRBV6-2 or TRBV6-3 to TRBJ2-7; D gene uncertain. This CDR3 region has 12 residues. Germline CDR1 MNHEY, CDR2 SVGEGT. V lost 6 bases, J lost 5 bases, and 11 bases lay in between. The CDR3 DNA follows: TGTGCCAGCAGCGTCTGGTTGAACGAGCAGTACTTC. It is translated as CASSVWLNEQYF.

This clonotype was counted only a few times. CDR3 loop: CSVVDSGRGGGQFF. CDR3 nucleotides: TGCAGTGTGGTGGATAGCGGGAGAGGTGGAGGGCAGTTCTTC. The chain recombines TRBV20-1 with TRBJ2-1, with 9 positions matching TRBD2. The CDR3 has 14 residues. J lost 12 bases, V lost 7 bases, and 16 bases had no gene match. Germline lookup yields CDR1 DFQATT and CDR2 SNEGSKA (reference sequence).

This chain uses TRBV10-3 with TRBJ2-7; D might be TRBD2 (5 bases). The CDR3 has 14 amino acids. The V end was cut by 4 bases, the J end by 6 bases, with 16 bases between. The V gene's germline CDR1 is ENHRY and CDR2 SYGVKD. The CDR3 reads CAISGGSPAGEQYF. CDR3 DNA sequence: TGTGCCATCAGTGGGGGTTCCCCCGCGGGCGAGCAGTACTTC.

V usage is TRBV27 and J usage is TRBJ2-5, with 9 bases identical to TRBD1. The V and J ends lost 1 base and 2 bases, in that order; junction bases with no gene match: 5. Germline lookup yields CDR1 MNHEY and CDR2 SMNVEV (reference sequence). This CDR3 is 16 amino acids long. CDR3 loop: CASSLLGTGRQETQYF. The DNA of the CDR3 is TGTGCCAGCAGTTTATTAGGGACAGGGAGACAAGAGACCCAGTACTTC.

The chain has TRBV7-2 and TRBJ2-3; D is uncertain. V was shortened by 3 bases and J by 1 base, with 11 bases between the two germline ends. The CDR3 is made up of 15 amino acids. Germline V gene data show CDR1 as SGHTA and CDR2 as FQGNSA. CDR3 DNA sequence: TGTGCCAGCAGCTTGGAGCCCACGCGCACAGATACGCAGTATTTT. Translation: CASSLEPTRTDTQYF.

This clonotype appeared a single time. The J gene is TRBJ2-7, the V gene TRBV13, with TRBD2 as a possible D gene (7 bases). The germline V gene has CDR1 PRHDT and CDR2 FYEKMQ (reference sequence). This CDR3 has 17 amino acids. The V end was cut by 5 bases, the J end by 7 bases, with 27 bases between. The CDR3 DNA is TGTGCCAGCAGCACCTGGACAGAATCCCACTCGGGGGGAGAGCAGTACTTC. It specifies CASSTWTESHSGGEQYF.

This clonotype was seen ten or more times. This rearrangement joins TRBV18 to TRBJ2-5, with D unclear. Germline V gives CDR1 KGHSH, CDR2 LQKENI. V shed 3 bases and J shed 5 bases, with 10 bases lying between them. The CDR3 runs to 13 residues. The CDR3 here is CASSPQWGETQYF. The CDR3 nucleotides are TGTGCCAGCTCACCGCAATGGGGTGAGACCCAGTACTTC.

The chain has TRBV29-1 and TRBJ1-2, with D possibly matching TRBD1 (5 bases). The CDR3 spans 12 residues. The germline V and J ends were trimmed by 6 bases and 7 bases, with 15 bases remaining between them. Germline-derived CDR1 and CDR2 are SQVTM and ANQGSEA. In DNA, the CDR3 is TGCAGCGTCTGGGGGGGAACTATTGGCTACACCTTC. Amino acid sequence: CSVWGGTIGYTF.

The sample holds a few counts of this clonotype. The chain recombines TRBV20-1 with TRBJ1-4; possibly TRBD1 for D (6 bases). Trimming cost V 6 bases and J 0 bases, with 17 bases left between them. In germline, CDR1 is DFQATT, CDR2 SNEGSKA (reference sequence). The CDR3 loop spans 16 amino acids. DNA of the CDR3: TGCAGTGCCCCGTCCCCGGGACACGCAACTAATGAAAAACTGTTTTTT. This encodes CSAPSPGHATNEKLFF.

The CDR3 sequence is CASSYGTSGPLEWNEQFF. As DNA, the CDR3 is TGTGCCAGCAGTTACGGGACTAGCGGGCCCCTCGAGTGGAATGAGCAGTTCTTC. J is TRBJ2-1 and V is TRBV6-5, with TRBD2 matching over 12 bases. With 2 bases clipped from V and 7 bases from J, the junction kept 12 bases outside the gene matches. Germline assignment: CDR1 MNHEY and CDR2 SVGAGI. This CDR3 comprises 18 residues.